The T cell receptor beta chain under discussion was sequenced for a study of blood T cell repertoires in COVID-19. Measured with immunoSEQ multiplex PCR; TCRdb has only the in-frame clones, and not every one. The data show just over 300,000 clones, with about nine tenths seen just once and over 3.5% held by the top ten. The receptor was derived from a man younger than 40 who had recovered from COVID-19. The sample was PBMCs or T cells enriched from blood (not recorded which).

CDR3 in DNA: TGTGCCAGCAGCTTAGCCTCGGAGTACAATGAGCAGTTCTTC. Its protein is CASSLASEYNEQFF. The genes are TRBV7-9 and TRBJ2-1, with D uncertain. This CDR3 has 14 residues. Germline CDR1 reads SEHNR; CDR2 reads FQNEAQ (reference sequence). With 0 bases removed from V and 4 bases from J, the gap between germline ends came to 7 bases.